This TCR beta chain was identified during a study of neurological immune-mediated disorders. Each CDR3 protein gets one entry after TCRdb re-called the 5' RACE reads with MiXCR. Among some 30,000 distinct CDR3 sequences listed, approximately 5% were seen once. Whole-study results and caveats: In HTLV-1-associated myelopathy, TCR clonal expansion was greatest, and in multiple sclerosis it was least, below healthy controls. Expanded clones shared no CDR3 amino acid sequences across subjects, suggesting private repertoires in all groups.

The CDR3 spans 12 residues. Trimming stripped 7 bases from V and 8 bases from J, with 17 bases between. The germline gives CDR1 SQVTM, CDR2 ANQGSEA. Volunteers at a blood bank in Maryland, USA, were the healthy controls. At least ten counts were recorded for this clonotype. Its antigen is not identified. The sample was CD4+ T cells from blood. This receptor was identified in a woman aged 45-65 years in good health. The rearrangement links TRBV29-1 to TRBJ1-2, with D possibly TRBD1 on 6 matching bases. The CDR3 DNA sequence: TGCAGCGGCACGTCAGGGGCGTGGGGCTACACCTTC. It yields the protein CSGTSGAWGYTF.